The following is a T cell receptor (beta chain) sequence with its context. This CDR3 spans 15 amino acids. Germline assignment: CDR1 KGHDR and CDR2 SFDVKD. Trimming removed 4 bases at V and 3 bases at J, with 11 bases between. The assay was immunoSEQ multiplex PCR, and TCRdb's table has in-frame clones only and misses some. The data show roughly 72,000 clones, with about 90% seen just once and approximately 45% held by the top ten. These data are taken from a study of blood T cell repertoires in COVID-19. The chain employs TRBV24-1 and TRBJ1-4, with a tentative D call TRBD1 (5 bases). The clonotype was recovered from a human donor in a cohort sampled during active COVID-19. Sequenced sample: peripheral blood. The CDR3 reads CATSETGTPNEKLFF. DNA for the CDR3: TGTGCCACCAGTGAAACCGGGACTCCTAATGAAAAACTGTTTTTT.